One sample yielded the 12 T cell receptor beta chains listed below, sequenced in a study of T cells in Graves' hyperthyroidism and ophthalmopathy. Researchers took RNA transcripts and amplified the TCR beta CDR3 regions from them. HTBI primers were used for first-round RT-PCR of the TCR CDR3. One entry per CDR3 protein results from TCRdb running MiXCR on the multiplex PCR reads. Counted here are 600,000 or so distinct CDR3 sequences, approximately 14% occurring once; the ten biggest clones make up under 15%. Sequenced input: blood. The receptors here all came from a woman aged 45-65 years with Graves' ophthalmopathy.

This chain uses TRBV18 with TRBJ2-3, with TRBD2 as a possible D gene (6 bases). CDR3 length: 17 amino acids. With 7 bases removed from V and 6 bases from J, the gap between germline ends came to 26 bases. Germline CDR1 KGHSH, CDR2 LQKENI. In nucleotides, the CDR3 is TGTGCCAGCTTCCCGGATTCTTTGGCGGGGACGGGGGATACGCAGTATTTT. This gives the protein CASFPDSLAGTGDTQYF.

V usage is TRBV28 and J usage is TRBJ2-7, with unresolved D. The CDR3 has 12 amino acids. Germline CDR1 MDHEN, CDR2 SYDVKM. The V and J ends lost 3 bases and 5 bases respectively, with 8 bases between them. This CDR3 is CASSFVRDEQYF. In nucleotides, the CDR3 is TGTGCCAGCAGTTTCGTGCGCGACGAGCAGTACTTC. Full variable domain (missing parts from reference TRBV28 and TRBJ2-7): DVKVTQSSRYLVKRTGEKVFLECVQDMDHENMFWYRQDPGLGLRLIYFSYDVKMKEKGDIPEGYSVSREKKERFSLILESASTNQTSMYLCASSFVRDEQYFGPGTRLTVT.

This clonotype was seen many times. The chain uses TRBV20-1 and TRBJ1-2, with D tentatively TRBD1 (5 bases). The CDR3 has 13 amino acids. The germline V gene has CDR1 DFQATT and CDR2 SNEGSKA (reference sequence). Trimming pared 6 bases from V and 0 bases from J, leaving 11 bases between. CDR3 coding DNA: TGCAGTGCACGGGACGGTCCTAACTATGGCTACACCTTC. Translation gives CSARDGPNYGYTF.

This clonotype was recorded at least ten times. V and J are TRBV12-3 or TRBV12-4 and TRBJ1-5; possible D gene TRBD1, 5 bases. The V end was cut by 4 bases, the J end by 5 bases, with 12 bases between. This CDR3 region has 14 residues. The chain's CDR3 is CASSYHRRHQPQHF. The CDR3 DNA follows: TGTGCCAGCAGTTACCACAGGAGGCATCAGCCCCAGCATTTT.

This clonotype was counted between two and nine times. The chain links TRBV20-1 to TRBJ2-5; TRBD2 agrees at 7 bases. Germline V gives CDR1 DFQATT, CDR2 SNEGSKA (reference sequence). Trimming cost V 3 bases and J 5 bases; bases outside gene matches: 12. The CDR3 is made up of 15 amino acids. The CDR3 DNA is TGCAGTGCTAGTGGGTGGGGGGAGGGCCAGGAGACCCAGTACTTC. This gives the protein CSASGWGEGQETQYF.

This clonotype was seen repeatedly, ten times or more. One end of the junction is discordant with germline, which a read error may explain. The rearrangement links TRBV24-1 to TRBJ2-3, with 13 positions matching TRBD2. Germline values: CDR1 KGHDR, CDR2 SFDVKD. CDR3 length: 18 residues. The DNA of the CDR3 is TGTGCCACTAGTGTCGGGACTAGCGGGACCCGTAGACCAGATACGCAGTATTTT. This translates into CATSVGTSGTRRPDTQYF.

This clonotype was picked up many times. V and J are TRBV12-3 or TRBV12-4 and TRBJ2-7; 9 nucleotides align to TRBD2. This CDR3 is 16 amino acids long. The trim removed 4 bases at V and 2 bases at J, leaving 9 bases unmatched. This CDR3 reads CASSYGLAGPTYEQYF. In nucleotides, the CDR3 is TGTGCCAGCAGTTATGGGCTAGCGGGACCTACCTACGAGCAGTACTTC.

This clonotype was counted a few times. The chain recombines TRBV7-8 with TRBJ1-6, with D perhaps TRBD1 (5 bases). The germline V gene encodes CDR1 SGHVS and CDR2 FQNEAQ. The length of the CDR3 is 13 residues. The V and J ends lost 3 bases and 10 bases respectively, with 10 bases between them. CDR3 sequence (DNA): TGTGCCAGCAGCTTGCAGGGAAGCTCACCCCTCCACTTT. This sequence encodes CASSLQGSSPLHF.

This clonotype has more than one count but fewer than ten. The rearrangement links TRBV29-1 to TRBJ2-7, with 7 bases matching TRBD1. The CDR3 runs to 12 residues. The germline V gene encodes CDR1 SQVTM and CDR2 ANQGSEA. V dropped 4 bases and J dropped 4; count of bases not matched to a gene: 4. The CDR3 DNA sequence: TGCAGCGTTGGACAGGGCGGGTACGAGCAGTACTTC. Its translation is CSVGQGGYEQYF.

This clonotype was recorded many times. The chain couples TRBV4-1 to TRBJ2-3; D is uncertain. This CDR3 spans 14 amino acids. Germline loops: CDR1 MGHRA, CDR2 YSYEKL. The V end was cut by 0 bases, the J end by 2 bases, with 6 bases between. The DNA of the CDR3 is TGCGCCAGCAGCCAAGAAAGCAACACAGATACGCAGTATTTT. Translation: CASSQESNTDTQYF.

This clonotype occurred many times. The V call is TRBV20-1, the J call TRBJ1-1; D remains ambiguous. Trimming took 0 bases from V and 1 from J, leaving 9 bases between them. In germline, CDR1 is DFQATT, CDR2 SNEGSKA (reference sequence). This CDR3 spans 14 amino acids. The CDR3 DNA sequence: TGCAGTGCTAGAGAGAAACGGAAGAACACTGAAGCTTTCTTT. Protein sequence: CSAREKRKNTEAFF.

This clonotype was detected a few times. CDR3 protein: CASKLGQEGYTF. The CDR3 DNA sequence: TGTGCCAGCAAATTAGGACAGGAAGGCTACACCTTC. The genes are TRBV6-1 and TRBJ1-2; 7 bases are a match to TRBD1. Germline V gene sequence: CDR1 MNHNS, CDR2 SASEGT. The CDR3 is 12 residues long. V lost 7 bases and J lost 8; bases outside the gene matches: 7.